Following are 31 T cell receptor beta chains from one sample sequenced in a study of blood T cell repertoires in COVID-19. The repertoire was sequenced with immunoSEQ multiplex PCR; TCRdb's copy has only in-frame clones and lacks some. The repertoire holds 150,000 to 200,000 clones, with 88% as singletons. The sequenced sample was peripheral blood. These receptor sequences come from a human donor in a cohort sampled during active COVID-19.

In DNA form, the CDR3 reads TGTGCCGCGTCCAACGGGACTTCTTACAATGAGCAGTTCTTC. Amino acid sequence: CAASNGTSYNEQFF. The V and J genes are TRBV6-5 and TRBJ2-1; tentative D call: TRBD2 (6 bases). Per the germline V gene, CDR1 is MNHEY and CDR2 is SVGAGI. V shed 11 bases and J shed 4 bases, with 18 bases lying between them. The CDR3 covers 14 residues.

The chain joins TRBV19 to TRBJ2-7, with TRBD1 as a possible D gene (6 bases). The CDR3 extends over 11 amino acids. Germline assignment: CDR1 LNHDA and CDR2 SQIVND (reference sequence). V was cut by 9 bases and J by 5 bases, with 11 bases left in between. The CDR3 region is CASQQGHEQYF. CDR3 nucleotides: TGTGCCAGCCAACAGGGTCACGAGCAGTACTTC.

This clone was seen repeatedly, ten times or more. The rearrangement uses TRBV15 and TRBJ2-2, with no clear D. This CDR3 comprises 17 residues. V shed 0 bases and J shed 0 bases, with 11 bases lying between them. CDR1 is LNHNV, CDR2 YYDKDF, per germline (reference sequence). The CDR3 sequence: CATSRDRAPTNTGELFF. The CDR3 nucleotides read TGTGCCACCAGCAGAGATCGAGCGCCGACGAACACCGGGGAGCTGTTTTTT.

The rearrangement links TRBV19 to TRBJ1-2, with D possibly being TRBD1 (5 bases). Germline values: CDR1 LNHDA, CDR2 SQIVND (reference sequence). V shed 7 bases and J shed 4 bases, with 25 bases lying between them. This CDR3 contains 17 residues. The CDR3 bases are TGTGCCAGTACTCTCCGGCGGGACGGGACTCGAAGCTATGGCTACACCTTC. This sequence encodes CASTLRRDGTRSYGYTF.

V usage is TRBV27 and J usage is TRBJ2-1, with 9 bases identical to TRBD1. Germline-derived CDR1 and CDR2 are MNHEY and SMNVEV (reference sequence). CDR3 length: 14 residues. With 6 bases clipped from V and 2 bases from J, the junction kept 2 bases outside the gene matches. The CDR3 DNA is TGTGCCAGCAGCAGACAGGGGGCCTACAATGAGCAGTTCTTC. This gives the protein CASSRQGAYNEQFF.

The V and J genes are TRBV15 and TRBJ1-3; D remains ambiguous. The CDR3 contains 14 residues. The V end was cut by 6 bases, the J end by 0 bases, with 9 bases between. Germline loops: CDR1 LNHNV, CDR2 YYDKDF (reference sequence). Written as DNA, the CDR3 is TGTGCCACCAGGGCGGGCCGCTCTGGAAACACCATATATTTT. It codes for CATRAGRSGNTIYF. The complete variable domain, with remaining parts taken from reference TRBV15 and TRBJ1-3, reads DAMVIQNPRYQVTQFGKPVTLSCSQTLNHNVMYWYQQKSSQAPKLLFHYYDKDFNNEADTPDNFQSRRPNTSFCFLDIRSPGLGDTAMYLCATRAGRSGNTIYFGEGSWLTVV.

This chain links TRBV28 with TRBJ1-2; the match to TRBD1 covers 7 bases. The V and J ends lost 3 bases and 5 bases, in that order; junction bases with no gene match: 3. CDR3 length: 13 amino acids. CDR1 MDHEN and CDR2 SYDVKM come from the germline V gene. In DNA, the CDR3 is TGTGCCAGCAGTTTCCCAGGGGGTTATGGCTACACCTTC. It is translated as CASSFPGGYGYTF.

The genes are TRBV2 and TRBJ2-1; perhaps TRBD1 as D (6 bases). Germline CDR1 reads SNHLY; CDR2 reads FYNNEI. The CDR3 is 13 residues long. V lost 7 bases, J lost 5 bases, and 12 bases lay in between. CDR3 DNA sequence: TGTGCCAGCACTTCTTCAGGGGACAATGAGCAGTTCTTC. Protein: CASTSSGDNEQFF.

The CDR3 spells CASSASGGSNYGYTF. In nucleotides, the CDR3 is TGTGCCAGCAGTGCCTCGGGAGGGAGTAACTATGGCTACACCTTC. The rearrangement uses TRBV28 and TRBJ1-2; no firm D call. The CDR3 covers 15 residues. Germline V gene data show CDR1 as MDHEN and CDR2 as SYDVKM. Trimming stripped 5 bases from V and 1 base from J, with 14 bases between.

This chain connects TRBV7-2 to TRBJ2-3; D is possibly TRBD1 or TRBD2 (5 bases each). This CDR3 spans 14 amino acids. From germline, CDR1 is SGHTA and CDR2 FQGNSA. V was trimmed by 5 bases and J by 0 bases, leaving 9 bases between them. CDR3 in amino acids: CASSLEGSTDTQYF. DNA of the CDR3: TGTGCCAGCAGCCTAGAGGGGAGCACAGATACGCAGTATTTT.

This chain links TRBV9 with TRBJ2-3; perhaps TRBD2 as D (6 bases). The CDR3 loop spans 16 amino acids. Trimming took off 6 bases at V and 1 base at J, with 18 bases between the two ends. In germline, CDR1 is SGDLS, CDR2 YYNGEE. CDR3 sequence: CASTPGSGGGTDTQYF. The CDR3 nucleotides are TGTGCCAGCACCCCAGGCAGCGGAGGGGGCACAGATACGCAGTATTTT.

The J gene is TRBJ2-2, the V gene TRBV10-3; weak D call: TRBD1 (6 bases). V gave up 6 bases and J gave up 2 bases, with 10 bases separating them. Germline V gene sequence: CDR1 ENHRY, CDR2 SYGVKD. This CDR3 has 14 amino acids. CDR3 sequence reads: CAIRRDTNTGELFF. The CDR3 region has the DNA TGTGCCATCAGACGGGACACCAACACCGGGGAGCTGTTTTTT.

This clone was counted once. V gene TRBV28 combines with J gene TRBJ2-1, with TRBD1 matching over 8 bases. This CDR3 region has 13 residues. CDR1 and CDR2 (germline): MDHEN, SYDVKM. Trimming at V came to 6 bases and at J to 6 bases, leaving 4 bases not matched to a gene. CDR3 region: CASRGGTGNEQFF. The DNA for the CDR3 is TGTGCCAGCAGGGGCGGGACAGGCAATGAGCAGTTCTTC.

This chain connects TRBV5-1 to TRBJ2-1; D not resolved. CDR1 and CDR2 (germline): SGHRS, YFSETQ. The V end was cut by 4 bases, the J end by 4 bases, with 12 bases between. This CDR3 has 14 amino acids. In DNA form, the CDR3 reads TGCGCCAGCAGCGCCCAGCCACAGTACAATGAGCAGTTCTTC. Translated, it gives CASSAQPQYNEQFF.

This clone was seen a handful of times. This chain joins TRBV7-9 and TRBJ2-2; possibly TRBD1 for D (5 bases). This CDR3 spans 17 amino acids. CDR1 and CDR2 (germline): SEHNR, FQNEAQ (reference sequence). Trimming left V 2 bases short and J 2 bases short, with 15 bases between. The chain's CDR3 is CASSLSGFYPNTGELFF. The CDR3 nucleotides read TGTGCCAGCAGCTTATCAGGGTTCTACCCCAACACCGGGGAGCTGTTTTTT.

The table lists this clone with a few counts. V and J are TRBV27 and TRBJ1-2; 7 nucleotides line up with TRBD1. V gave up 7 bases and J gave up 8 bases; unmatched junction bases: 7. The CDR3 is 12 amino acids. Germline values: CDR1 MNHEY, CDR2 SMNVEV (reference sequence). CDR3 sequence reads: CASTTTGSGYTF. The CDR3 DNA sequence: TGTGCCAGCACGACGACAGGGTCGGGCTACACCTTC.

The chain recombines TRBV6-7 with TRBJ1-6; D remains unclear. TRBV6-7 carries the ORF label, with uncertain function. The length of the CDR3 is 18 residues. Trimming removed 1 base at V and 0 bases at J, with 13 bases between. This CDR3 is CASSYFPRGSSYNSPLHF. DNA of the CDR3: TGTGCCAGCAGTTACTTCCCCCGCGGAAGCTCCTATAATTCACCCCTCCACTTT.

The chain carries TRBV27 and TRBJ2-1; D unresolved. The CDR3 loop spans 15 amino acids. The germline gives CDR1 MNHEY, CDR2 SMNVEV (reference sequence). Trimming stripped 7 bases from V and 6 bases from J, with 19 bases between. The chain's CDR3 is CASNPSLPIRNEQFF. The CDR3, as DNA: TGTGCCAGCAATCCTAGTCTCCCAATACGCAATGAGCAGTTCTTC.

The chain couples TRBV4-2 to TRBJ2-1; 14 bases agree with TRBD2. Germline CDR1 is LGHNA and CDR2 is YNFKEQ. V lost 0 bases and J lost 9; bases outside the gene matches: 16. The CDR3 is 20 amino acids. The CDR3 coding sequence is TGTGCCAGCAGCCAAGAACCCGGGACTAGCGGGAGCCCCCGAGTAGGTGAGCAGTTCTTC. Translation gives CASSQEPGTSGSPRVGEQFF.

V is TRBV5-1 and J is TRBJ2-7, with TRBD2 matching 9 bases. This CDR3 has 18 amino acids. Per germline, CDR1 SGHRS and CDR2 YFSETQ. After removal of 1 base from V and 0 bases from J, the junction contained 11 bases not matched to a gene. DNA of the CDR3: TGCGCCAGCAGCTTGAGTAGCGGGGGCCATACCCCCTCCTACGAGCAGTACTTC. Its protein is CASSLSSGGHTPSYEQYF.

The chain links TRBV5-1 to TRBJ2-2; possibly TRBD1 for D (6 bases). Trimming removed 4 bases at V and 5 bases at J, with 9 bases between. The CDR3 totals 13 residues. Germline CDR1 reads SGHRS; CDR2 reads YFSETQ. The CDR3 loop reads CASSAQGTGELFF. In nucleotides, the CDR3 is TGCGCCAGCAGCGCACAGGGAACCGGGGAGCTGTTTTTT.

V is TRBV11-2 and J is TRBJ2-2, with 9 bases that match TRBD2. The V segment lost 2 bases and the J segment 5 bases; nucleotides outside the gene matches: 3. The CDR3 length is 15 residues. Germline assignment: CDR1 SGHAT and CDR2 FQNNGV. CDR3 bases: TGTGCCAGCAGCTTATTGGCGGGGGGGACCGGGGAGCTGTTTTTT. It translates to CASSLLAGGTGELFF. The whole variable domain, remainder taken from reference TRBV11-2 and TRBJ2-2, is EAGVAQSPRYKIIEKRQSVAFWCNPISGHATLYWYQQILGQGPKLLIQFQNNGVVDDSQLPKDRFSAERLKGVDSTLKIQPAKLEDSAVYLCASSLLAGGTGELFFGEGSRLTVL.

The J gene is TRBJ2-5, the V gene TRBV5-4; D not certain. This CDR3 is built from 15 residues. Trimming stripped 0 bases from V and 0 bases from J, with 9 bases between. Germline V gene sequence: CDR1 SGHNT, CDR2 YYREEE (reference sequence). For the CDR3, the DNA is TGTGCCAGCAGCTTGGTGGGCAACGACCAAGAGACCCAGTACTTC. Protein sequence: CASSLVGNDQETQYF. The complete variable domain, with remaining parts taken from reference TRBV5-4 and TRBJ2-5, reads ETGVTQSPTHLIKTRGQQVTLRCSSQSGHNTVSWYQQALGQGPQFIFQYYREEENGRGNFPPRFSGLQFPNYSSELNVNALELDDSALYLCASSLVGNDQETQYFGPGTRLLVL.

This clone was recorded once. The chain links TRBV6-6 to TRBJ1-1, with D hard to call. From germline, CDR1 is MNHNY and CDR2 SVGAGI (reference sequence). There are 11 residues in the CDR3. Trimming took off 5 bases at V and 4 bases at J, with 5 bases between the two ends. The CDR3 loop is CASSLVTEAFF. CDR3 sequence (DNA): TGTGCCAGCAGTCTAGTCACTGAAGCTTTCTTT.

This clone was counted a single time. The chain has TRBV7-9 and TRBJ1-1; D is unresolved. Germline lookup yields CDR1 SEHNR and CDR2 FQNEAQ (reference sequence). The CDR3 spans 17 residues. V lost 7 bases, J lost 0 bases, and 21 bases lay in between. The CDR3 protein is CASTAGTLVGMNTEAFF. The CDR3 coding sequence is TGTGCCAGCACGGCGGGCACTTTAGTGGGAATGAACACTGAAGCTTTCTTT.

This chain uses TRBV7-2 with TRBJ2-7; the match to TRBD1 covers 7 bases. Trimming removed 8 bases from V and 3 bases from J; junction bases left unmatched: 10. The CDR3 is made up of 14 amino acids. Germline values: CDR1 SGHTA, CDR2 FQGNSA. CDR3 bases: TGTGCCAGCGGGTTCCTCCGGGACAGCTACGAGCAGTACTTC. Residues: CASGFLRDSYEQYF.

V usage is TRBV12-5 and J usage is TRBJ1-1; 7 bases agree with TRBD1. The CDR3 sequence is 18 residues long. V dropped 6 bases and J dropped 0; count of bases not matched to a gene: 16. Germline CDR1 reads LGHNT; CDR2 reads FRNRAP. CDR3 bases: TGTGCTAGTGGCCAAAGACAGGGTCGAAAGGTGGTGAACACTGAAGCTTTCTTT. Its translation is CASGQRQGRKVVNTEAFF.

The chain uses TRBV5-4 and TRBJ2-5, with 7 positions matching TRBD2. Looked up from germline, CDR1 is SGHNT and CDR2 is YYREEE (reference sequence). This CDR3 comprises 15 residues. The V segment lost 4 bases and the J segment 1 base; nucleotides outside the gene matches: 7. The chain's CDR3 is CASSKSTSVQETQYF. CDR3 coding DNA: TGTGCCAGCAGCAAGAGTACTAGCGTCCAAGAGACCCAGTACTTC.

The chain is built from TRBV4-2 and TRBJ2-6; perhaps TRBD1 as D (7 bases). The CDR3 runs to 18 residues. Germline CDR1 reads LGHNA; CDR2 reads YNFKEQ. V was pared by 1 base and J by 3 bases, with 16 bases between. CDR3 in amino acids: CASSQGGDSQVGANVLTF. For the CDR3, the DNA is TGTGCCAGCAGCCAAGGGGGGGACAGTCAAGTTGGGGCCAACGTCCTGACTTTC.

The chain links TRBV10-3 to TRBJ1-5; 7 nucleotides line up with TRBD1. This CDR3 is built from 13 residues. V shed 6 bases and J 4 bases; nucleotides not matched to a gene: 3. CDR1 and CDR2 from the germline V gene are ENHRY and SYGVKD. As DNA, the CDR3 is TGTGCCATCAGCCAGGGGGAAAATCAGCCCCAGCATTTT. Protein: CAISQGENQPQHF.

This clone was counted at least ten times. The J gene is TRBJ1-2, the V gene TRBV7-9, with 9 bases matching TRBD1. CDR3 length: 13 amino acids. Trimming took 5 bases from V and 6 from J; bases not matched to a gene: 4. Germline CDR1 reads SEHNR; CDR2 reads FQNEAQ (reference sequence). In nucleotides, the CDR3 is TGTGCCAGCAGCCTACAGGGGGCGCATGGCTACACCTTC. Translation: CASSLQGAHGYTF.